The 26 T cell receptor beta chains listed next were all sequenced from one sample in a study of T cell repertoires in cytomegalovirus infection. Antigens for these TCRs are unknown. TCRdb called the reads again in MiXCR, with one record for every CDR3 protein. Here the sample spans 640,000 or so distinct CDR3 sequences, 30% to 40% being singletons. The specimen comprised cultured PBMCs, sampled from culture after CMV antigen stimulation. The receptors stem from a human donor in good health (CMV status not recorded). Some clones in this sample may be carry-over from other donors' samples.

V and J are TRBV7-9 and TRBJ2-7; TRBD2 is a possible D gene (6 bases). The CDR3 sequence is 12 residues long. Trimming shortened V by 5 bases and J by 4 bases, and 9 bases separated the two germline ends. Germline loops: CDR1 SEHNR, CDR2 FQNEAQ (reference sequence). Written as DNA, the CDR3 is TGTGCCAGCAGCGGACTACAGTACGAGCAGTACTTC. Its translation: CASSGLQYEQYF.

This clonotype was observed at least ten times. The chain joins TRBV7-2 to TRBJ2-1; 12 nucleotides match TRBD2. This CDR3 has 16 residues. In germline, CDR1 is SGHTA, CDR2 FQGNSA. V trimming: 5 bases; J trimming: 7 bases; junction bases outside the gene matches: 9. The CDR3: CASSILAGGPANEQFF. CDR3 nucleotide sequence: TGTGCCAGCAGCATTCTAGCGGGAGGGCCGGCGAATGAGCAGTTCTTC. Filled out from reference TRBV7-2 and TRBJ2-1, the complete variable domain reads GAGVSQSPSNKVTEKGKDVELRCDPISGHTALYWYRQSLGQGLEFLIYFQGNSAPDKSGLPSDRFSAERTGGSVSTLTIQRTQQEDSAVYLCASSILAGGPANEQFFGPGTRLTVL.

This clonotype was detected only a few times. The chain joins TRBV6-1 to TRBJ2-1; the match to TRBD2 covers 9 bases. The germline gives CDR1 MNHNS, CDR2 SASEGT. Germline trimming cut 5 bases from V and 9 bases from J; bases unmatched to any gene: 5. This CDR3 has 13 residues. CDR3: CASSYGTSSEQFF. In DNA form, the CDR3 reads TGTGCCAGCAGTTACGGGACTAGCAGTGAGCAGTTCTTC.

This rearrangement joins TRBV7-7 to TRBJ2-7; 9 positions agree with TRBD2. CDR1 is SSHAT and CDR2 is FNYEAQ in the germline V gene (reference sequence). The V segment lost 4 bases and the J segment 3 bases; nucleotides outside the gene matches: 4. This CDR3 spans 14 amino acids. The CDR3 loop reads CASSYGAGGYEQYF. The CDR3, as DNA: TGTGCCAGCAGCTACGGAGCGGGAGGCTACGAGCAGTACTTC.

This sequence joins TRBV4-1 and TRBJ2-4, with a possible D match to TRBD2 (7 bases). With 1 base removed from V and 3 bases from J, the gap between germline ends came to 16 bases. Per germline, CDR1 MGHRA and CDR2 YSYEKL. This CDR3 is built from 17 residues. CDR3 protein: CASSQGSGGEGKNIQYF. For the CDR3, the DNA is TGCGCCAGCAGCCAAGGATCGGGGGGCGAGGGCAAAAACATTCAGTACTTC.

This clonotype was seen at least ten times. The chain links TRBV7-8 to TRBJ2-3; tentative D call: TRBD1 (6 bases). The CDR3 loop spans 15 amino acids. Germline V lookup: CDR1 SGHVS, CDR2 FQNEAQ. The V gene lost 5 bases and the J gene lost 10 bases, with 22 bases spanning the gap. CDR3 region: CASSPRSTGHPAQYF. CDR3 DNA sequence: TGTGCCAGCAGCCCCAGATCGACAGGACACCCCGCGCAGTATTTT.

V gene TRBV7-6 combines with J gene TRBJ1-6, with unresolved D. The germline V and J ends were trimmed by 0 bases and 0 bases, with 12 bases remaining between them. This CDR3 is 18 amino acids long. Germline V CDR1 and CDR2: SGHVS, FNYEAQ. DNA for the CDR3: TGTGCCAGCAGCTTAGCCGACGGCCCCAGCTCCTATAATTCACCCCTCCACTTT. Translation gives CASSLADGPSSYNSPLHF.

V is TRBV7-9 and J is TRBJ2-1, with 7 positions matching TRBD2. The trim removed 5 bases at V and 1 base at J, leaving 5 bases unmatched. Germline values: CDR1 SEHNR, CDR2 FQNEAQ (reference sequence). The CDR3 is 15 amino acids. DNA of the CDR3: TGTGCCAGCAGCGACGGGGGGAGGTCCTACAATGAGCAGTTCTTC. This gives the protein CASSDGGRSYNEQFF.

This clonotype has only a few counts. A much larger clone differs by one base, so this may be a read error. The chain's CDR3 is CASSFDRDAEAFF. For the CDR3, the DNA is TGTGCCAGCAGCTTTGACAGGGACGCTGAAGCTTTCTTT. The chain recombines TRBV3-1 with TRBJ1-1, with 7 positions matching TRBD1. The CDR3 contains 13 residues. V shed 5 bases and J 6 bases; nucleotides not matched to a gene: 6. Germline V gives CDR1 LGHDT, CDR2 YNNKEL (reference sequence).

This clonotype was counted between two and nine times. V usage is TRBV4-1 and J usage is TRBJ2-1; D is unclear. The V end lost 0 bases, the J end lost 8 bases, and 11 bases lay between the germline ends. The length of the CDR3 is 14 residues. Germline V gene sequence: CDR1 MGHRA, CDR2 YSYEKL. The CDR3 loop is CASSQDPRKDEQFF. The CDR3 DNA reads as TGCGCCAGCAGCCAAGACCCGAGAAAGGATGAGCAGTTCTTC.

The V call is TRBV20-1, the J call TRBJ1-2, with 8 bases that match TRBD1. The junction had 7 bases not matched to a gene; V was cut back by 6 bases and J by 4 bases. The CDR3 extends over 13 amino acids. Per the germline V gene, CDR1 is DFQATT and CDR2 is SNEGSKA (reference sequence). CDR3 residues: CSARQGWVYGYTF. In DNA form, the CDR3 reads TGCAGTGCAAGACAGGGGTGGGTCTATGGCTACACCTTC.

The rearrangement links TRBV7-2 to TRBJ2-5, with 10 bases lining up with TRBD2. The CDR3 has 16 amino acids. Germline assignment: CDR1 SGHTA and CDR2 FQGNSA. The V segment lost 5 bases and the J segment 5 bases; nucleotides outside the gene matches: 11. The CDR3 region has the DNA TGTGCCAGCAGCCGGAGCCTAGCGGGGGTGGGGGAGACCCAGTACTTC. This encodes CASSRSLAGVGETQYF.

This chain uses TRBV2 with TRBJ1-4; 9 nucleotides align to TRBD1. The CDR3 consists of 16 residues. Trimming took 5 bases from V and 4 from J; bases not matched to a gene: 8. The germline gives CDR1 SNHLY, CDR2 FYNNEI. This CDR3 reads CASSLTGGAYNEKLFF. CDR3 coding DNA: TGTGCCAGCAGTTTAACAGGGGGCGCGTATAATGAAAAACTGTTTTTT.

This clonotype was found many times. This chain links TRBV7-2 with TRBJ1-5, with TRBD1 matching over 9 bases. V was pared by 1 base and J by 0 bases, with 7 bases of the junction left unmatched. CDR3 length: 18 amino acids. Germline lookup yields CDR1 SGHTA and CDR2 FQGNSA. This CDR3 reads CASSLVGTGPYSNQPQHF. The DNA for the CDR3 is TGTGCCAGCAGCTTAGTGGGGACAGGGCCCTATAGCAATCAGCCCCAGCATTTT.

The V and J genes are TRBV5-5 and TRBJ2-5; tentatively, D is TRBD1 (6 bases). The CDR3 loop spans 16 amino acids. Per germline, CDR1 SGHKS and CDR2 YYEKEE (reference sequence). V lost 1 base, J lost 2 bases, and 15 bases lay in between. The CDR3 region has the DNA TGTGCCAGCAGCTTGATGGTGGCAGGGGATCAAGAGACCCAGTACTTC. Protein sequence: CASSLMVAGDQETQYF. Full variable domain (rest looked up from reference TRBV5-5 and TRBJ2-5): DAGVTQSPTHLIKTRGQQVTLRCSPISGHKSVSWYQQVLGQGPQFIFQYYEKEERGRGNFPDRFSARQFPNYSSELNVNALLLGDSALYLCASSLMVAGDQETQYFGPGTRLLVL.

The CDR3 loop reads CASSSLGRWDTQYF. In DNA, the CDR3 is TGTGCCAGCAGCTCCTTGGGACGCTGGGATACGCAGTATTTT. V gene TRBV7-9 combines with J gene TRBJ2-3; tentatively, D is TRBD1 or TRBD2 (5 bases each). Trimming took off 4 bases at V and 6 bases at J, with 14 bases between the two ends. CDR1 is SEHNR, CDR2 FQNEAQ, per germline (reference sequence). This CDR3 region has 14 residues. The full variable domain, completed using reference TRBV7-9 and TRBJ2-3, is DTGVSQNPRHKITKRGQNVTFRCDPISEHNRLYWYRQTLGQGPEFLTYFQNEAQLEKSRLLSDRFSAERPKGSFSTLEIQRTEQGDSAMYLCASSSLGRWDTQYFGPGTRLTVL.

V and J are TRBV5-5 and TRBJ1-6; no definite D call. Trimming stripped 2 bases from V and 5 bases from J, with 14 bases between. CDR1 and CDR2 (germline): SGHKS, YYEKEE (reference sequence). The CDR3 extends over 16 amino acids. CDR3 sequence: CASSFLVRADNSPLHF. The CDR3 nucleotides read TGTGCCAGCAGCTTTTTGGTTAGGGCCGATAATTCACCCCTCCACTTT.

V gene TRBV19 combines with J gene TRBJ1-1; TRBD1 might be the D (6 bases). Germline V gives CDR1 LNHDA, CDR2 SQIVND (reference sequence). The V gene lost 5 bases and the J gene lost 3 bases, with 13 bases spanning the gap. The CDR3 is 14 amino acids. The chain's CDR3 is CASSPRDIDTEAFF. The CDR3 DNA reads TGTGCCAGTAGTCCCAGGGACATTGACACTGAAGCTTTCTTT. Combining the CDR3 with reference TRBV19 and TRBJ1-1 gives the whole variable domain DGGITQSPKYLFRKEGQNVTLSCEQNLNHDAMYWYRQDPGQGLRLIYYSQIVNDFQKGDIAEGYSVSREKKESFPLTVTSAQKNPTAFYLCASSPRDIDTEAFFGQGTRLTVV.

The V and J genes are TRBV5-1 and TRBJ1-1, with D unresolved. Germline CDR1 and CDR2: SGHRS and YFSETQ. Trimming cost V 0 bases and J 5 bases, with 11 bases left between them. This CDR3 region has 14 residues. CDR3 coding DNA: TGCGCCAGCAGCTTGGCGGTGGGAAGTACTGAAGCTTTCTTT. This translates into CASSLAVGSTEAFF.

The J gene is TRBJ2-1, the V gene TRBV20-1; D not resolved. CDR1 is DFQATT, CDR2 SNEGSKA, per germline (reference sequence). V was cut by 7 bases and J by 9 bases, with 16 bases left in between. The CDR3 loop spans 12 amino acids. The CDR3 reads CSGLGSWGEQFF. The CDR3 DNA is TGCAGTGGTCTGGGCTCCTGGGGTGAGCAGTTCTTC.

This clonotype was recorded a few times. DNA for the CDR3: TGTGCCAGCAGTGCTGGCGGATACACTGAAGCTTTCTTT. It translates to CASSAGGYTEAFF. The chain joins TRBV6-6 to TRBJ1-1; the D is unclear. The CDR3 is made up of 13 amino acids. Per the germline V gene, CDR1 is MNHNY and CDR2 is SVGAGI (reference sequence). V lost 5 bases, J lost 3 bases, and 10 bases lay in between.

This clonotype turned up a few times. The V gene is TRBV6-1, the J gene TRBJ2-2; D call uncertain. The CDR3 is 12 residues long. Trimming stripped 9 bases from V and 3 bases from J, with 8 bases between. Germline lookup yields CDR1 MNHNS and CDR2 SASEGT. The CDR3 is CASRTYTGELFF. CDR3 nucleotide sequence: TGTGCCAGTCGGACGTACACCGGGGAGCTGTTTTTT.

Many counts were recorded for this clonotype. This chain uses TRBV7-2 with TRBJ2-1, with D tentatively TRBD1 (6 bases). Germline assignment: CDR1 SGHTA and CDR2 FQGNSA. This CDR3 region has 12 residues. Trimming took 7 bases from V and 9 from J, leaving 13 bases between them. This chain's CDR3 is CASTRDNLEQFF. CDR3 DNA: TGTGCCAGCACCCGGGACAACCTTGAGCAGTTCTTC.

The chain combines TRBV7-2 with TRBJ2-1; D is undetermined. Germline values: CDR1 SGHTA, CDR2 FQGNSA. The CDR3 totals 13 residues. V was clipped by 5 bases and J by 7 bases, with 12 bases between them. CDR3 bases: TGTGCCAGCAGCCCCCGCATGCGGAATGAGCAGTTCTTC. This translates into CASSPRMRNEQFF.

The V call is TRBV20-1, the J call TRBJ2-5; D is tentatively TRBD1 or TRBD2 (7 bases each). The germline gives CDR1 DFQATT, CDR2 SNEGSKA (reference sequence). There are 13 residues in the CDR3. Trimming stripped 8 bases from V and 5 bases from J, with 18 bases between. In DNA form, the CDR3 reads TGCAGTTCTTCGACAGGGAGGGGGGAGACCCAGTACTTC. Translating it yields CSSSTGRGETQYF.

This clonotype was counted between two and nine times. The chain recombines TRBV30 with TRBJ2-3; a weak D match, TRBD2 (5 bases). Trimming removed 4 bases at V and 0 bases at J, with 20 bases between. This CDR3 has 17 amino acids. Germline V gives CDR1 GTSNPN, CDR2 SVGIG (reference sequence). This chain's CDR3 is CAWNAPPVAPSTDTQYF. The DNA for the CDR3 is TGTGCCTGGAACGCTCCGCCGGTAGCGCCGAGCACAGATACGCAGTATTTT.